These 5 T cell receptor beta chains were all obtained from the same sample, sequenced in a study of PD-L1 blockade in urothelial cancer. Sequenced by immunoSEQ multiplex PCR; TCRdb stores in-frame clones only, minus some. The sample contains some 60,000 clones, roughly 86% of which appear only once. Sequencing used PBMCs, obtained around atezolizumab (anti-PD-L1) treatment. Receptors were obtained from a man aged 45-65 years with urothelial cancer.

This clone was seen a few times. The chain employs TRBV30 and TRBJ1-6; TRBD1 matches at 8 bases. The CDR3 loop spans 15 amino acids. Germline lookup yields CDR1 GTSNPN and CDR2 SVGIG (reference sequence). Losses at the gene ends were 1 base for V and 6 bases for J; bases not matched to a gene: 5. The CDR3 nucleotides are TGTGCCTGGAGTGGACAGGGGATTCGTAATTCACCCCTCCACTTT. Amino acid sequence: CAWSGQGIRNSPLHF. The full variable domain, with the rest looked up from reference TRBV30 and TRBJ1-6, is SQTIHQWPATLVQPVGSPLSLECTVEGTSNPNLYWYRQAAGRGLQLLFYSVGIGQISSEVPQNLSASRPQDRQFILSSKKLLLSDSGFYLCAWSGQGIRNSPLHFGNGTRLTVT.

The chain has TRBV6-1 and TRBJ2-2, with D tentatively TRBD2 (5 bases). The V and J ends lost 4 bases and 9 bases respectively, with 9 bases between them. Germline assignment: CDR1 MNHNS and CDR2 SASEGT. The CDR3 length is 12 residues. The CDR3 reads CASSAGKRELFF. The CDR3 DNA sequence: TGTGCCAGCAGTGCGGGAAAGCGGGAGCTGTTTTTT.

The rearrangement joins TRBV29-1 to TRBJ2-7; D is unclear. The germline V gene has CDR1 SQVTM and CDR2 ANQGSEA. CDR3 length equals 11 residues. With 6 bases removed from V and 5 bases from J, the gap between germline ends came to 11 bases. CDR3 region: CSVGDRDEQYF. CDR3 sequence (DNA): TGCAGCGTAGGTGACCGGGACGAGCAGTACTTC.

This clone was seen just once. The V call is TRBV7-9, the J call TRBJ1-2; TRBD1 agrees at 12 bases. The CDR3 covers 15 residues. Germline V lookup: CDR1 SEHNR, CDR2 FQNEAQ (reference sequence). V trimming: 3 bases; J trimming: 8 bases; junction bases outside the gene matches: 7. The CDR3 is CASSFGDRGHRGYTF. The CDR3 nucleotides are TGTGCCAGCAGCTTTGGGGACAGGGGGCATAGAGGCTACACCTTC.

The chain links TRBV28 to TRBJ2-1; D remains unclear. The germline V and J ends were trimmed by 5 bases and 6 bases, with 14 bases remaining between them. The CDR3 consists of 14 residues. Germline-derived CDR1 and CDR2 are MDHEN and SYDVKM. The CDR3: CASSLTLPRNEQFF. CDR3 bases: TGTGCCAGCAGTCTAACCCTCCCCCGCAATGAGCAGTTCTTC.